This TCR beta chain derives from a study of read filtering for tumor transcriptome and immune sequencing. Turning to the study itself: The cohort had over 16 men and 14 women aged roughly 45 to 90, mean about 72 years. By R-ISS, stages I, II and III held approximately 8, 17 and 7 patients. DNase treatment preceded whole-transcriptome library preparation. Study results and limitations: IR-seq and RNA-seq agreed better without single-read clonotypes.

There are many counts of this clonotype. Its antigen is unknown. The germline V gene has CDR1 SGHDN and CDR2 FVKESK. The V gene lost 3 bases and the J gene lost 9 bases, with 30 bases spanning the gap. The CDR3 contains 19 residues. Molecular barcoded adaptors covering alpha/delta and beta/gamma chains were used on 400 to 450 ng RNA. TCRdb re-analysed the reads in MiXCR, keeping a single row per CDR3 protein. The sample carries roughly 130,000 distinct CDR3 sequences, under 15% recorded once. V gene TRBV14 combines with J gene TRBJ2-1; D possibly uses TRBD1 or TRBD2 (5 bases each). Sequencing input: a population of CD138-negative cells sorted from bone marrow. This receptor was obtained from a donor at least 40 years old with multiple myeloma. The CDR3: CASSHPSLSGPRVGSEQFF. The CDR3 coding sequence is TGTGCCAGCAGCCACCCGAGCTTATCGGGACCACGCGTCGGTAGTGAGCAGTTCTTC.